A single sample gave rise to the 31 T cell receptor beta chains below, sequenced in a study of T cell responses to AZD1222 COVID-19 vaccine. The assay was immunoSEQ multiplex PCR, and TCRdb's table has in-frame clones only and misses some. This sample carries fewer than 200,000 clones, 80% to 95% of them seen once, and the ten largest clones take 1.6%. The material sequenced was peripheral blood, taken on day 0 of AZD1222 vaccination. These receptors all come from an adult in good health.

The chain couples TRBV4-1 to TRBJ1-5, with D unclear. V lost 1 base and J 4 bases, leaving 11 bases between the germline ends. The V gene's germline CDR1 is MGHRA and CDR2 YSYEKL. This CDR3 has 15 amino acids. CDR3 bases: TGCGCCAGCAGCCAAGTTTCGGTGGAAAATCAGCCCCAGCATTTT. Translation gives CASSQVSVENQPQHF.

The chain recombines TRBV7-9 with TRBJ1-2, with D possibly being TRBD1 (5 bases). The CDR3 has 15 residues. The V gene's germline CDR1 is SEHNR and CDR2 FQNEAQ (reference sequence). The V gene lost 1 base and the J gene lost 4 bases, with 13 bases spanning the gap. CDR3 nucleotide sequence: TGTGCCAGCAGCTTAGGAGGACATTGGGGCTATGGCTACACCTTC. Translated, it gives CASSLGGHWGYGYTF.

J is TRBJ2-2 and V is TRBV19; 9 positions agree with TRBD2. Germline lookup yields CDR1 LNHDA and CDR2 SQIVND (reference sequence). V gave up 5 bases and J gave up 6 bases; unmatched junction bases: 4. CDR3 length: 14 amino acids. The CDR3 region is CASSPRTSAGELFF. The CDR3 DNA follows: TGTGCCAGTAGTCCCAGGACTAGCGCCGGGGAGCTGTTTTTT.

The chain is built from TRBV7-2 and TRBJ1-3; D gene uncertain. Germline lookup yields CDR1 SGHTA and CDR2 FQGNSA. Trimming removed 1 base at V and 0 bases at J, with 7 bases between. The CDR3 loop spans 15 amino acids. Here the CDR3 DNA reads TGTGCCAGCAGCTTAGACTTCCCCTCTGGAAACACCATATATTTT. Its translation is CASSLDFPSGNTIYF.

The V gene is TRBV30, the J gene TRBJ1-3; 10 nucleotides line up with TRBD1. Germline assignment: CDR1 GTSNPN and CDR2 SVGIG (reference sequence). The J segment lost 4 bases and the V segment lost 3 bases, leaving 9 bases of the junction unmatched. The length of the CDR3 is 16 residues. This CDR3 is CAWRGQGFRVGNTIYF. CDR3 nucleotide sequence: TGTGCCTGGAGGGGACAGGGGTTTAGAGTGGGAAACACCATATATTTT.

The chain recombines TRBV2 with TRBJ2-1, with D unresolved. The CDR3 is 14 amino acids. V lost 4 bases and J lost 0, with 7 bases in between. Germline V gives CDR1 SNHLY, CDR2 FYNNEI. The DNA for the CDR3 is TGTGCCAGCAGTGCTATGGACTCCTACAATGAGCAGTTCTTC. Its translation: CASSAMDSYNEQFF.

The chain employs TRBV6-5 and TRBJ1-2, with D maybe TRBD1 (5 bases). This CDR3 has 14 amino acids. The germline V gene has CDR1 MNHEY and CDR2 SVGAGI. Trimming took 5 bases from V and 2 from J, leaving 12 bases between them. The CDR3 nucleotides read TGTGCCAGCAGTAGGACACCAAGGAACTATGGCTACACCTTC. Translation: CASSRTPRNYGYTF.

The rearrangement joins TRBV7-2 to TRBJ2-1; D not resolved. The CDR3 length is 14 residues. Trimming left V 1 base short and J 4 bases short, with 8 bases between. The V gene's germline CDR1 is SGHTA and CDR2 FQGNSA. This chain's CDR3 is CASSLDAGYNEQFF. The CDR3 DNA reads TGTGCCAGCAGCTTAGATGCAGGTTACAATGAGCAGTTCTTC.

V is TRBV3-1 (or the pseudogene TRBV3-2) and J is TRBJ1-1; D call uncertain. Trimming pared 3 bases from V and 8 bases from J, leaving 16 bases between. The CDR3 runs to 14 residues. Germline V CDR1 and CDR2: LGHDT, YNNKEL (reference sequence). Written as DNA, the CDR3 is TGTGCCAGCAGCCATACAACGGGAACACTCGAAGCTTTCTTT. Protein sequence: CASSHTTGTLEAFF.

J is TRBJ2-5 and V is TRBV5-1, with TRBD2 matching 13 bases. The CDR3 has 16 amino acids. V shed 4 bases and J 5 bases; nucleotides not matched to a gene: 8. Germline V gene data show CDR1 as SGHRS and CDR2 as YFSETQ. The CDR3 is CASSPGTSGIVETQYF. The CDR3 DNA reads as TGCGCCAGCAGCCCGGGGACTAGCGGGATTGTCGAGACCCAGTACTTC.

The chain combines TRBV11-2 with TRBJ2-7; D gene uncertain. In germline, CDR1 is SGHAT, CDR2 FQNNGV. V was clipped by 0 bases and J by 2 bases, with 5 bases between them. This CDR3 comprises 13 residues. In DNA form, the CDR3 reads TGTGCCAGCAGCTTAGACAGGACCTACGAGCAGTACTTC. It is translated as CASSLDRTYEQYF.

This chain joins TRBV7-9 and TRBJ2-7, with 7 bases identical to TRBD2. The V and J ends lost 5 bases and 0 bases, in that order; junction bases with no gene match: 7. Germline V gene sequence: CDR1 SEHNR, CDR2 FQNEAQ (reference sequence). This CDR3 has 15 residues. The CDR3 reads CASSISGGSSYEQYF. The CDR3 DNA is TGTGCCAGCAGCATAAGCGGCGGGAGCTCCTACGAGCAGTACTTC.

The count of this clone is one. The rearrangement links TRBV11-2 to TRBJ2-7; D may be TRBD1 (6 bases). The CDR3 extends over 15 amino acids. The V gene lost 5 bases and the J gene lost 2 bases, with 16 bases spanning the gap. From germline, CDR1 is SGHAT and CDR2 FQNNGV. CDR3 region: CASSALPGTTYEQYF. CDR3 in DNA: TGTGCCAGCAGCGCTCTACCCGGGACAACCTACGAGCAGTACTTC.

The rearrangement joins TRBV6-5 to TRBJ2-7, with 8 bases identical to TRBD1. The CDR3 extends over 15 amino acids. The germline V gene encodes CDR1 MNHEY and CDR2 SVGAGI. Germline trimming cut 6 bases from V and 5 bases from J; bases unmatched to any gene: 12. The CDR3: CASSPQGAIIHEQYF. For the CDR3, the DNA is TGTGCCAGCAGCCCCCAGGGGGCGATCATCCACGAGCAGTACTTC.

The rearrangement joins TRBV19 to TRBJ1-4; the D gene is possibly TRBD1 (5 bases). CDR1 and CDR2 (germline): LNHDA, SQIVND (reference sequence). Trimming pared 5 bases from V and 8 bases from J, leaving 12 bases between. The CDR3 loop spans 13 amino acids. CDR3 sequence (DNA): TGTGCCAGTAGTCCCGGACATCCCGAAAAACTGTTTTTT. Amino acids: CASSPGHPEKLFF.

The chain has TRBV24-1 and TRBJ2-3; D possibly corresponds to TRBD2 (6 bases). Trimming cost V 2 bases and J 3 bases, with 14 bases left between them. Germline assignment: CDR1 KGHDR and CDR2 SFDVKD. The CDR3 is 16 amino acids. CDR3: CATSDYTGAGTDTQYF. The CDR3 DNA is TGTGCCACCAGTGATTATACGGGAGCTGGGACAGATACGCAGTATTTT.

The V and J genes are TRBV27 and TRBJ2-3, with unresolved D. The CDR3 length is 14 residues. Trimming pared 4 bases from V and 2 bases from J, leaving 10 bases between. CDR1 and CDR2 (germline): MNHEY, SMNVEV (reference sequence). Here the CDR3 DNA reads TGTGCCAGCAGTTCGGGCACAAACACAGATACGCAGTATTTT. Protein sequence: CASSSGTNTDTQYF.

The chain is built from TRBV9 and TRBJ2-1; the match to TRBD2 covers 7 bases. CDR3 length: 17 amino acids. Unmatched junction bases numbered 17, after V lost 2 bases and J lost 9 bases. Germline values: CDR1 SGDLS, CDR2 YYNGEE. The chain's CDR3 is CASSVGISGRAPVEQFF. Written as DNA, the CDR3 is TGTGCCAGCAGCGTGGGGATTAGTGGGAGGGCCCCGGTTGAGCAGTTCTTC.

The J gene is TRBJ2-1, the V gene TRBV7-6, with 10 positions matching TRBD1. The CDR3 is 15 amino acids. Per germline, CDR1 SGHVS and CDR2 FNYEAQ. Unmatched junction bases numbered 2, after V lost 1 base and J lost 5 bases. The CDR3 coding sequence is TGTGCCAGCAGCTTAGGACAGGGGGCGAACAATGAGCAGTTCTTC. This sequence encodes CASSLGQGANNEQFF.

The chain uses TRBV6-6 and TRBJ2-2, with D perhaps given as TRBD1 or TRBD2 (5 bases each). Germline CDR1 is MNHNY and CDR2 is SVGAGI (reference sequence). V dropped 6 bases and J dropped 5 bases, with 16 bases sitting between them. This CDR3 has 15 amino acids. Here the CDR3 DNA reads TGTGCCAGCAGCAACGGGGCTAGGCGGACCGGGGAGCTGTTTTTT. Protein sequence: CASSNGARRTGELFF.

The V and J genes are TRBV3-1 (or the pseudogene TRBV3-2) and TRBJ2-1; no clear D gene. Looked up from germline, CDR1 is LGHDT and CDR2 is YNNKEL (reference sequence). Trimming pared 5 bases from V and 8 bases from J, leaving 19 bases between. CDR3 length: 15 residues. As DNA, the CDR3 is TGTGCCAGCAGCAAGGGTGGTCGGGTGGGCGATGAGCAGTTCTTC. Encoded protein: CASSKGGRVGDEQFF.

The chain recombines TRBV2 with TRBJ2-7; D is possibly TRBD2 (6 bases). This CDR3 contains 17 residues. The ends were cut back, 6 bases at V and 0 bases at J, with 21 bases in the middle. Germline V gene data show CDR1 as SNHLY and CDR2 as FYNNEI. CDR3 loop: CASSQFGDFPSSYEQYF. In DNA form, the CDR3 reads TGTGCCAGCAGCCAATTTGGGGACTTCCCGAGCTCCTACGAGCAGTACTTC.

V gene TRBV5-6 combines with J gene TRBJ2-7; no clear D gene. The germline CDR1 and CDR2 sequences are SGHDT and YYEEEE. With 3 bases removed from V and 3 bases from J, the gap between germline ends came to 13 bases. The CDR3 spans 14 residues. The chain's CDR3 is CASSSPDGNYEQYF. The CDR3 region has the DNA TGTGCCAGCAGCTCCCCAGACGGAAACTACGAGCAGTACTTC.

The chain links TRBV29-1 to TRBJ1-2, with no clear D. V was shortened by 5 bases and J by 0 bases, with 7 bases between the two germline ends. Germline V lookup: CDR1 SQVTM, CDR2 ANQGSEA. The CDR3 is 12 amino acids. The DNA for the CDR3 is TGCAGCGTTTTCATGGCTAACTATGGCTACACCTTC. Translating it yields CSVFMANYGYTF. Full variable domain (outside the CDR3, taken from reference TRBV29-1 and TRBJ1-2): SAVISQKPSRDICQRGTSLTIQCQVDSQVTMMFWYRQQPGQSLTLIATANQGSEATYESGFVIDKFPISRPNLTFSTLTVSNMSPEDSSIYLCSVFMANYGYTFGSGTRLTVV.

The gene calls are TRBV6-6 and TRBJ2-3, with 8 positions matching TRBD2. The germline gives CDR1 MNHNY, CDR2 SVGAGI (reference sequence). This CDR3 has 15 residues. V was clipped by 2 bases and J by 4 bases; unmatched bases: 5. CDR3 in amino acids: CASSYGSGGADTQYF. As DNA, the CDR3 is TGTGCCAGCAGTTACGGGTCGGGGGGGGCAGATACGCAGTATTTT.

The rearrangement uses TRBV4-3 and TRBJ1-1; 7 nucleotides match TRBD1. The V gene end was trimmed by 10 bases and the J gene end by 4 bases; junction bases not matched to a gene: 6. CDR1 and CDR2 from the germline V gene are LGHNA and YSLEER. CDR3 length equals 12 residues. The CDR3 reads CATRGLGTEAFF. CDR3 nucleotides: TGCGCCACTAGGGGGCTAGGCACTGAAGCTTTCTTT.

The chain carries TRBV12-5 and TRBJ2-2, with TRBD2 matching 8 bases. V dropped 7 bases and J dropped 4; count of bases not matched to a gene: 5. The germline V gene encodes CDR1 LGHNT and CDR2 FRNRAP. The CDR3 sequence is 14 residues long. CDR3 sequence: CASASGWGTGELFF. The DNA for the CDR3 is TGTGCTAGTGCTAGCGGGTGGGGCACCGGGGAGCTGTTTTTT.

V gene TRBV6-6 combines with J gene TRBJ2-7, with D perhaps TRBD1 (6 bases). With 5 bases removed from V and 2 bases from J, the gap between germline ends came to 13 bases. This CDR3 contains 14 residues. Germline CDR1 reads MNHNY; CDR2 reads SVGAGI (reference sequence). The CDR3 region is CASSPWDIAYEQYF. CDR3 coding DNA: TGTGCCAGCAGTCCCTGGGACATAGCCTACGAGCAGTACTTC.

V usage is TRBV3-1 (or the pseudogene TRBV3-2) and J usage is TRBJ2-7; 10 bases match TRBD2. The CDR3 length is 14 residues. CDR1 is LGHDT and CDR2 is YNNKEL in the germline V gene (reference sequence). V was pared by 1 base and J by 5 bases, with 2 bases of the junction left unmatched. The CDR3 sequence is CASSQVLAGNEQYF. CDR3 bases: TGTGCCAGCAGCCAAGTACTAGCGGGAAACGAGCAGTACTTC.

The chain uses TRBV3-1 (or the pseudogene TRBV3-2) and TRBJ1-6; D gene unclear. The V end lost 1 base, the J end lost 7 bases, and 11 bases lay between the germline ends. Germline CDR1 is LGHDT and CDR2 is YNNKEL (reference sequence). This CDR3 is 15 amino acids long. The CDR3 protein is CASSQGGRRNSPLHF. The CDR3 nucleotides are TGTGCCAGCAGCCAAGGTGGGAGGCGGAATTCACCCCTCCACTTT.

The rearrangement joins TRBV7-9 to TRBJ1-1; possible D gene TRBD1, 5 bases. In germline, CDR1 is SEHNR, CDR2 FQNEAQ (reference sequence). The CDR3 totals 14 residues. Trimming removed 3 bases at V and 0 bases at J, with 8 bases between. CDR3 region: CASSFQGMNTEAFF. The DNA of the CDR3 is TGTGCCAGCAGCTTCCAGGGTATGAACACTGAAGCTTTCTTT. Based on the CDR3 plus reference TRBV7-9 and TRBJ1-1, the full variable domain is DTGVSQNPRHKITKRGQNVTFRCDPISEHNRLYWYRQTLGQGPEFLTYFQNEAQLEKSRLLSDRFSAERPKGSFSTLEIQRTEQGDSAMYLCASSFQGMNTEAFFGQGTRLTVV.